What follows are 10 T cell receptor beta chains derived from one specimen sequenced in a study of T cell clonality in common variable immunodeficiency. TCRdb's copy holds only in-frame clones and misses some; the assay was immunoSEQ multiplex PCR. The record shows 20,000 to 30,000 clones for this sample, with no singletons present. These TCRs' antigens remain unknown. General study findings and limits: Fewer deletions and N-nucleotide insertions were reportedly seen in common variable immunodeficiency TCR beta sequences.

The sequencing input was peripheral blood mononuclear cells. Receptors were obtained from a human donor with common variable immunodeficiency.

This clone was observed many times. The read ends 3 residues before the CDR3 terminus; that terminus is restored from the germline J gene. The genes are TRBV7-2 and TRBJ2-4, with D hard to call. From germline, CDR1 is SGHTA and CDR2 FQGNSA. The CDR3 contains 17 residues. V lost 0 bases to trimming and J lost 0 bases, with 12 bases between them. Incomplete CDR3 DNA: TGTGCCAGCAGCTTAGCCGCTGTAGGGCTAGCCAAAAACATT. Translated: CASSLAAVGLAKNI. From start to end, the CDR3 is CASSLAAVGLAKNIQYF.

Notes on this clone: The read halts 3 residues ahead of the CDR3 end, with the missing end drawn from the germline J gene. The chain couples TRBV20-1 to TRBJ2-1, with 11 positions matching TRBD2. This CDR3 region has 15 residues. Germline V gives CDR1 DFQATT, CDR2 SNEGSKA (reference sequence). V was clipped by 5 bases and J by 5 bases; unmatched bases: 8. Partial CDR3 DNA: TGCAGTGCTCATATCAGACTAGCGGGAAACAATGAG. The encoded protein is CSAHIRLAGNNE. The full CDR3 is CSAHIRLAGNNEQFF.

Regarding this clone: Read data end 3 residues before the CDR3 end; the end is taken from the germline J gene. The V gene is TRBV5-5, the J gene TRBJ2-5; D not certain. The CDR3 sequence is 14 residues long. The germline V gene encodes CDR1 SGHKS and CDR2 YYEKEE (reference sequence). V shed 2 bases and J shed 1 base, with 9 bases lying between them. The sequenced CDR3 bases are TGTGCCAGCAGCTTTCTAGGCTTCCAAGAGACC. The encoded protein is CASSFLGFQET. The entire CDR3 protein reads CASSFLGFQETQYF.

This clone was observed a handful of times. The read comes to an end 3 residues before the CDR3 does, leaving the germline J gene to fill in the end. The chain employs TRBV6-1 and TRBJ1-1; maybe TRBD1 (6 bases). The germline CDR1 and CDR2 sequences are MNHNS and SASEGT. CDR3 size: 14 residues. Trimming stripped 4 bases from V and 2 bases from J, with 11 bases between. CDR3 protein: CASSARGYNTEAFF. CDR3 bases read: TGTGCCAGCAGTGCCAGGGGTTATAACACTGAA.

This clone turned up a few times. The CDR3 is cut off 3 residues early in the read; its end comes from the germline J gene. The J gene is TRBJ2-7, the V gene TRBV5-1; D is undetermined. Germline V lookup: CDR1 SGHRS, CDR2 YFSETQ. CDR3 length: 13 residues. The V end lost 4 bases, the J end lost 6 bases, and 14 bases lay between the germline ends. The sequenced part of the CDR3 DNA is TGCGCCAGCAGCCTAAGACTCGGCACCGAG. Residues: CASSLRLGTE. The whole CDR3 region reads CASSLRLGTEQYF.

Remarks on this clone: The CDR3 end lies 3 residues beyond the end of the read and is filled in from the germline J gene. The V call is TRBV29-1, the J call TRBJ2-7; a possible D gene is TRBD2 (7 bases). The CDR3 length is 12 residues. Germline lookup yields CDR1 SQVTM and CDR2 ANQGSEA. Trimming took off 7 bases at V and 5 bases at J, with 15 bases between the two ends. CDR3 region: CSALGGGNEQYF. The CDR3 DNA, read in part, is TGCAGCGCCCTAGGGGGGGGAAACGAG.

This clone was found a few times. The read terminates 3 residues ahead of where the CDR3 ends, so the germline J gene completes it. V usage is TRBV7-9 and J usage is TRBJ1-5; the D is unclear. The germline gives CDR1 SEHNR, CDR2 FQNEAQ (reference sequence). The CDR3 length is 14 residues. V gave up 3 bases and J gave up 3 bases, with 9 bases separating them. This CDR3 is CASSLAGTNQPQHF. CDR3 bases read: TGTGCCAGCAGCTTGGCAGGCACCAATCAGCCC.

This clone was counted ten times or more. The read gets to within 3 residues of the CDR3 end, and the germline J gene fills in the rest. The chain recombines TRBV20-1 with TRBJ2-4; weak D call: TRBD2 (5 bases). Germline CDR1 DFQATT, CDR2 SNEGSKA (reference sequence). This CDR3 has 14 amino acids. Deletions cut 6 bases from V and 3 bases from J, with 15 bases between. The DNA read from the CDR3 is TGCAGTGCGCCAATCGCAGCGGACAAAAACATT. The encoded protein is CSAPIAADKNI. The whole CDR3 sequence reads CSAPIAADKNIQYF.

As for this clone: The sequenced fragment ends 3 residues before the CDR3 boundary, so the rest is inferred from the germline J gene. V and J are TRBV2 and TRBJ1-4; 10 bases fit TRBD1. The CDR3 runs to 16 residues. V was clipped by 8 bases and J by 4 bases; unmatched bases: 10. Germline values: CDR1 SNHLY, CDR2 FYNNEI. CDR3 region: CASHMGTGARNEKLFF. The DNA read from the CDR3 is TGTGCCAGCCACATGGGGACAGGGGCCCGTAATGAAAAA.

To note about this clone: Sequencing ends 3 residues short of the CDR3 end; the germline J gene provides the rest. V and J are TRBV19 and TRBJ1-3; the match to TRBD1 covers 9 bases. This CDR3 is 13 amino acids long. Per the germline V gene, CDR1 is LNHDA and CDR2 is SQIVND (reference sequence). J gave up 8 bases and V 3 bases, and 2 bases lay outside the gene matches. The sequenced CDR3 bases are TGTGCCAGTAGTATGGACAGGGGAGACACC. This sequence encodes CASSMDRGDT. The whole CDR3 region reads CASSMDRGDTIYF.